This T cell receptor (beta chain) was sequenced during a study of blood T cell repertoires in COVID-19. The assay was immunoSEQ multiplex PCR, and TCRdb's table has in-frame clones only and misses some. The sample includes about 170,000 clones, just under 95% of them seen just once. The CDR3 sequence is 16 residues long. Germline values: CDR1 SGHTA, CDR2 FQGNSA. The junction had 9 bases not matched to a gene; V was cut back by 5 bases and J by 3 bases. The specimen sequenced was peripheral blood. The receptor's source is a woman aged 45-60 years with acute or convalescent COVID-19. The rearrangement uses TRBV7-2 and TRBJ2-3; 9 bases fit TRBD2. In nucleotides, the CDR3 is TGTGCCAGCAGCCTCCTTAGCGGGAGTCGAACAGATACGCAGTATTTT. It translates to CASSLLSGSRTDTQYF.